This T cell receptor (beta chain) was documented in a study of cytomegalovirus exposure and HLA in healthy donors. Study in general: The early release's HLA-typed donors yielded 70 million to 85 million unique TCRs. Broader study findings: One later analysis reportedly identified an Asian-associated ancestry cluster that showed fewer N-insertions than the approximately 600-donor mean. Immune exposure information comprised only CMV serostatus. A missense DCLRE1C variant was associated with V- and J-gene trimming of TCR beta chains in a later analysis, and an independent cohort replicated the association.

The primer mix had 60 Vbeta and 13 Jbeta primers. Sequencing used immunoSEQ multiplex PCR; TCRdb keeps in-frame clones, though not all of them. Here the sample spans about 190,000 clones, about 80% being singletons. Germline V gene sequence: CDR1 SGHVS, CDR2 FQNEAQ. Trimming cost V 1 base and J 4 bases; bases outside gene matches: 6. This CDR3 spans 16 amino acids. Concerning this clone: Its matching antigen is unknown.

The source material was PBMCs. V usage is TRBV7-8 and J usage is TRBJ2-3; 9 nucleotides line up with TRBD1. The receptor was derived from a man aged 40-49 years in good health and CMV-seropositive. DNA of the CDR3: TGTGCCAGCAGCTTAGAGGGACAGGGAAATGCAGATACGCAGTATTTT. This sequence encodes CASSLEGQGNADTQYF. Using reference TRBV7-8 and TRBJ2-3 for the parts outside the CDR3, the full variable domain is GAGVSQSPRYKVAKRGQDVALRCDPISGHVSLFWYQQALGQGPEFLTYFQNEAQLDKSGLPSDRFFAERPEGSVSTLKIQRTQQEDSAVYLCASSLEGQGNADTQYFGPGTRLTVL.